This T cell receptor beta chain appears in the sequencing data of a study of blood T cells in healthy people across ages. Next came a second PCR, run for about 6 to 11 cycles, which used a sample-barcoded 5' primer along with a J-beta primer mix. TCRdb ran MiXCR on the 5' RACE reads and lists one entry per CDR3 protein. Among some 550,000 distinct CDR3 sequences, around half were seen once, and the ten largest hold about 26%. The sample holds a few counts of this clonotype. Material for sequencing was blood. The receptor's source is an older man in good health.

In DNA form, the CDR3 reads TGCGCCAGCAGCCAAGAACCCGCAGGGGTGGGCAATGAGCAGTTCTTC. This gives the protein CASSQEPAGVGNEQFF. The genes are TRBV4-3 and TRBJ2-1; maybe TRBD1 (6 bases). CDR3 length equals 16 residues. Germline V lookup: CDR1 LGHNA, CDR2 YSLEER. V was pared by 0 bases and J by 6 bases, with 15 bases between.